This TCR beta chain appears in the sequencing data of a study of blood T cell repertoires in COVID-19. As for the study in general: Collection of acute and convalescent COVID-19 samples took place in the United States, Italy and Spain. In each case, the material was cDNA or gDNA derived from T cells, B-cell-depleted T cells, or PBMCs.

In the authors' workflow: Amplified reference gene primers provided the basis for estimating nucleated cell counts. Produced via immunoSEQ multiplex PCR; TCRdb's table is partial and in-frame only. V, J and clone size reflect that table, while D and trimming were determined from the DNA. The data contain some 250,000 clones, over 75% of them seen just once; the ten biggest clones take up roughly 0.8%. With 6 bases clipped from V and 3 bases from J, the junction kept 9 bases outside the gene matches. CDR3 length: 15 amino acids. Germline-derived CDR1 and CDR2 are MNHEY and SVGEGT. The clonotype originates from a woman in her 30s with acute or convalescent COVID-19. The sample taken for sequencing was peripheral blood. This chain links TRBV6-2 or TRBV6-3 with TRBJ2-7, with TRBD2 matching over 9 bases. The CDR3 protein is CASSIASGTLYEQYF. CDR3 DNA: TGTGCCAGCAGCATAGCTAGCGGGACCCTCTACGAGCAGTACTTC.